Listed here are 13 T cell receptor beta chains from one sample, sequenced in a study of T cell repertoires in cytomegalovirus infection. TCRdb re-called the reads through MiXCR, storing one row per CDR3 protein. This sample has 100,000 to 150,000 distinct CDR3 sequences, with roughly a quarter found just once. No antigen has been assigned to these receptors. The sequenced material came from PBMCs, sequenced either directly or after in vitro stimulation (not recorded which). All receptors derive from a human donor in good health (CMV status not recorded). Some clones in this sample may be carry-over from other donors' samples.

This rearrangement joins TRBV24-1 to TRBJ2-3, with 12 bases aligning to TRBD2. The germline V gene encodes CDR1 KGHDR and CDR2 SFDVKD. The CDR3 length is 19 residues. Trimming removed 0 bases from V and 0 bases from J; junction bases left unmatched: 6. The CDR3 DNA follows: TGTGCCACCAGTGATTTGCCGGATGGGACTAGCGGGAGCACAGATACGCAGTATTTT. As protein: CATSDLPDGTSGSTDTQYF.

The chain carries TRBV7-2 and TRBJ1-1; D gene ambiguous. Per germline, CDR1 SGHTA and CDR2 FQGNSA. CDR3 length: 15 residues. Trimming took 1 base from V and 2 from J, leaving 11 bases between them. The DNA of the CDR3 is TGTGCCAGCAGCTTAGAAGGGTCACTTAACACTGAAGCTTTCTTT. This sequence encodes CASSLEGSLNTEAFF. Filled out from reference TRBV7-2 and TRBJ1-1, the complete variable domain reads GAGVSQSPSNKVTEKGKDVELRCDPISGHTALYWYRQSLGQGLEFLIYFQGNSAPDKSGLPSDRFSAERTGGSVSTLTIQRTQQEDSAVYLCASSLEGSLNTEAFFGQGTRLTVV.

The chain recombines TRBV28 with TRBJ2-5; 8 bases fit TRBD1. Germline CDR1 MDHEN, CDR2 SYDVKM. V gave up 5 bases and J gave up 5 bases; unmatched junction bases: 10. This CDR3 contains 15 residues. The CDR3 DNA reads TGTGCCAGCAGTCAGGGGGCGGGGATGGATGAGACCCAGTACTTC. Its protein is CASSQGAGMDETQYF.

This clonotype was recorded a few times. V is TRBV19 and J is TRBJ2-1; tentatively, D is TRBD2 (5 bases). Per the germline V gene, CDR1 is LNHDA and CDR2 is SQIVND (reference sequence). V was shortened by 6 bases and J by 6 bases, with 15 bases between the two germline ends. The CDR3 has 14 residues. The CDR3: CASRTTPSSNEQFF. The DNA of the CDR3 is TGTGCCAGTAGGACTACCCCGTCTAGCAATGAGCAGTTCTTC.

In this sample, this clonotype turned up many times. The chain couples TRBV7-2 to TRBJ1-3; perhaps TRBD1 as D (6 bases). Looked up from germline, CDR1 is SGHTA and CDR2 is FQGNSA. This CDR3 region has 16 residues. Trimming stripped 3 bases from V and 4 bases from J, with 16 bases between. DNA for the CDR3: TGTGCCAGCAGCTTTCAACCCGGGGGCCTCGGAAACACCATATATTTT. Protein sequence: CASSFQPGGLGNTIYF.

This chain links TRBV11-2 with TRBJ1-5; D might be TRBD1 (5 bases). The CDR3 sequence is 14 residues long. Trimming removed 1 base at V and 4 bases at J, with 8 bases between. CDR1 and CDR2 (germline): SGHAT, FQNNGV. CDR3 DNA: TGTGCCAGCAGCTTAGGGGGGGAAAATCAGCCCCAGCATTTT. Protein sequence: CASSLGGENQPQHF. The full variable domain, completed using reference TRBV11-2 and TRBJ1-5, is EAGVAQSPRYKIIEKRQSVAFWCNPISGHATLYWYQQILGQGPKLLIQFQNNGVVDDSQLPKDRFSAERLKGVDSTLKIQPAKLEDSAVYLCASSLGGENQPQHFGDGTRLSIL.

The genes are TRBV11-2 and TRBJ1-4; possibly TRBD1 for D (5 bases). Germline V gene lookup returns CDR1 SGHAT and CDR2 FQNNGV. This CDR3 has 17 residues. Trimming pared 2 bases from V and 0 bases from J, leaving 13 bases between. This CDR3 reads CASSLSPWGSTNEKLFF. DNA for the CDR3: TGTGCCAGCAGCTTAAGCCCGTGGGGCTCAACTAATGAAAAACTGTTTTTT.

This clonotype has a handful of counts. The CDR3 coding sequence is TGCAGTGGAGGGACTAGCGGGAATAATGAGCAGTTCTTC. This codes for CSGGTSGNNEQFF. The chain carries TRBV20-1 and TRBJ2-1; the match to TRBD2 covers 13 bases. V shed 7 bases, J shed 7 bases, and the junction held 4 bases outside the gene matches. Germline CDR1 reads DFQATT; CDR2 reads SNEGSKA (reference sequence). There are 13 residues in the CDR3.

The chain employs TRBV10-3 and TRBJ2-7, with D unclear. The CDR3 extends over 14 amino acids. V was trimmed by 0 bases and J by 1 base, leaving 7 bases between them. Germline V gene data show CDR1 as ENHRY and CDR2 as SYGVKD. The DNA of the CDR3 is TGTGCCATCAGTGAGTCGACGCAGTCCTACGAGCAGTACTTC. Translation gives CAISESTQSYEQYF.

The chain recombines TRBV19 with TRBJ2-5; D perhaps matches TRBD2 (6 bases). The CDR3 contains 14 residues. V dropped 6 bases and J dropped 5 bases, with 16 bases sitting between them. From germline, CDR1 is LNHDA and CDR2 SQIVND (reference sequence). The CDR3 loop reads CASSIGGGGETQYF. The CDR3 coding sequence is TGTGCCAGTAGCATCGGGGGTGGCGGGGAGACCCAGTACTTC.

In regard to this clonotype: It may be a read error: a sequence one base away is much more abundant. The missing conserved phenylalanine or tryptophan at the end of this CDR3 makes a read error likely. The V and J genes are TRBV7-2 and TRBJ1-3; D is unclear. Germline lookup yields CDR1 SGHTA and CDR2 FQGNSA. Trimming stripped 1 base from V and 3 bases from J, with 7 bases between. CDR3 length: 14 residues. The CDR3 coding sequence is TGTGCCAGCAGCTTAGAAGGTCGTGGAAACACCATATATCTT. Translation: CASSLEGRGNTIYL.

CDR3 loop: CATSRTGDNSPLHF. Written as DNA, the CDR3 is TGTGCCACCAGCCGGACAGGGGATAATTCACCCCTCCACTTT. The chain combines TRBV24-1 with TRBJ1-6; 9 nucleotides match TRBD1. This CDR3 is built from 14 residues. Per germline, CDR1 KGHDR and CDR2 SFDVKD. The V segment lost 7 bases and the J segment 5 bases; nucleotides outside the gene matches: 2.

CDR3 region: CASSEKGADYGYTF. In nucleotides, the CDR3 is TGTGCCAGCAGTGAAAAGGGAGCGGATTATGGCTACACCTTC. The chain couples TRBV12-3 or TRBV12-4 to TRBJ1-2; no definite D call. V dropped 5 bases and J dropped 5 bases, with 15 bases sitting between them. The CDR3 extends over 14 amino acids.